The source of this TCR beta chain is a study of T cell responses to AZD1222 COVID-19 vaccine. Study-wide results and limits: Two AZD1222 doses significantly raised spike-specific TCR breadth and depth over controls. Among those given AZD1222, only five or six were seropositive at baseline.

As regards this clone: The antigen is unknown.

Unmatched junction bases numbered 8, after V lost 4 bases and J lost 3 bases. The V gene's germline CDR1 is LNHDA and CDR2 SQIVND (reference sequence). The CDR3 runs to 15 residues. Sequencing was performed with immunoSEQ multiplex PCR; in TCRdb, only in-frame clones are kept and a portion is missing. The sample shows fewer than 130,000 clones, 87% of them seen only once. This rearrangement joins TRBV19 to TRBJ1-1, with 7 bases that match TRBD1. This TCR came from an adult in good health. This sample comprised peripheral blood, obtained on day 0 of AZD1222 vaccination. CDR3 region: CASSTSGTDYTEAFF. For the CDR3, the DNA is TGTGCCAGTAGTACTTCCGGGACAGACTACACTGAAGCTTTCTTT.